This TCR beta chain came from a study of blood T cell repertoires in COVID-19. Whole-study context: Spain, Italy and the United States supplied samples that represented acute and convalescent COVID-19. Sources were T cells, B-cell-depleted T cells, or PBMCs; the material itself was cDNA or gDNA.

The CDR3 runs to 15 residues. Germline assignment: CDR1 MRHNA and CDR2 SNTAGT. Losses at the gene ends were 6 bases for V and 3 bases for J; bases not matched to a gene: 11. Seattle patient enrollment occurred during active infection, with longitudinal follow-up thereafter. Authors' processing steps: The assay estimated nucleated cells by amplifying reference gene primers. Sequencing was performed with immunoSEQ multiplex PCR; in TCRdb, only in-frame clones are kept and a portion is missing. V, J and clone size are taken as reported in that table, and D and trimming were inferred from the DNA itself. Of about 300,000 clones in the sample, approximately 90% were seen once.

This receptor was taken from a woman aged 50 to 65 with COVID-19, enrolled during active disease. V and J are TRBV6-4 and TRBJ2-7; 7 positions agree with TRBD1. The sequenced material came from peripheral blood. DNA of the CDR3: TGTGCCAGCAGGGAAGTCCGGGACAGAGTCTACGAGCAGTACTTC. Residues: CASREVRDRVYEQYF.